This TCR beta chain was observed in a study of cytomegalovirus exposure and HLA in healthy donors. Study outcomes and limitations: It has been reported that TCR beta sequences accurately predicted the HLA-A and HLA-B alleles of most subjects. Association of 16,951 TCR beta sequences with HLA alleles was found at 0.05 false discovery rate in a later analysis.

The primer mix had 60 Vbeta and 13 Jbeta primers. Libraries were prepared by immunoSEQ multiplex PCR; TCRdb keeps only in-frame clonotypes and omits some of them. The sample yields 90,000 to 130,000 clones, roughly four fifths seen once. The length of the CDR3 is 15 residues. J was trimmed by 6 bases and V by 6 bases; bases with no gene match: 10. Germline V gives CDR1 LNHNV, CDR2 YYDKDF (reference sequence). As concerns this clone: What it recognizes is unknown.

The chain is built from TRBV15 and TRBJ1-5; 8 bases match TRBD1. The clonotype originates from a woman under 40 in good health and CMV-seronegative. The sequenced sample consisted of PBMCs. The CDR3 region is CATSPGGQGGQPQHF. CDR3 bases: TGTGCCACCAGTCCCGGAGGACAGGGAGGTCAGCCCCAGCATTTT.